This T cell receptor beta chain was documented in a study of T cell changes during pregnancy in multiple sclerosis. Sequenced by immunoSEQ multiplex PCR; TCRdb stores in-frame clones only, minus some. The sample includes 90,000 or so clones, 85% to 95% of them seen just once. Germline CDR1 is MGHRA and CDR2 is YSYEKL. Trimming stripped 0 bases from V and 9 bases from J, with 15 bases between. CDR3 size: 15 residues. The sequencing used peripheral blood, collected after pregnancy. The chain carries TRBV4-1 and TRBJ2-4, with D maybe TRBD2 (6 bases). The TCR was taken from a female donor in good health, enrolled as a control in a pregnancy study. The CDR3 region has the DNA TGCGCCAGCAGCCAAGATGGTACTAGCAAGAGCATTCAGTACTTC. Its protein product is CASSQDGTSKSIQYF.